This TCR beta chain originates from a study of graft-versus-host responses after intestinal transplantation. Across the study: Every transplant recipient was induced with anti-thymocyte globulin, then maintained on tacrolimus and steroids for around 3 years.

TCRdb's table, derived via immunoSEQ multiplex PCR, lists solely in-frame clones and lacks some. The sample holds over 45,000 clones, around 90% seen once. Trimming shortened V by 6 bases and J by 7 bases, and 13 bases separated the two germline ends. Looked up from germline, CDR1 is SGHVS and CDR2 is FQNEAQ. The CDR3 sequence is 12 residues long. Overall study findings and caveats: Association was observed between peak circulating GvH clone levels and early post-transplant HvG declines. Clonal ratios of graft-versus-host to host-versus-graft in allografts were high for patients exhibiting graft-donor T cell macrochimerism. The authors found GvH clones in recipient marrow, some appearing first in ileum or blood.

This clone occurred once. What it recognizes is unknown. The chain couples TRBV7-8 to TRBJ2-7; a possible D gene is TRBD2 (6 bases). The origin of this receptor is a human patient who received an intestinal transplant, so some T cells may come from the graft donor. Sequencing was performed on PBMCs, taken 26 days after transplant. The CDR3 loop reads CASSSGEWEQYV. CDR3 DNA: TGTGCCAGCAGTTCGGGGGAGTGGGAGCAGTACGTC.